This TCR beta chain stems from a study of Graves' ophthalmopathy and Graves' hyperthyroidism. This CDR3 region has 15 residues. V shed 4 bases and J shed 4 bases, with 11 bases lying between them. Amplification of the TCR beta CDR3 regions used RNA transcripts (as template). The first round was an RT-PCR with HTBI primers, and the second round was a multiplex PCR. TCRdb re-derived calls from the multiplex PCR reads in MiXCR, one entry per CDR3 protein. Here the sample spans about 740,000 distinct CDR3 sequences, 35% to 50% being singletons. V and J are TRBV12-3 or TRBV12-4 and TRBJ1-6; D is perhaps TRBD1 (5 bases). Sequenced input: peripheral blood. This clonotype originated in an adult man with Graves' ophthalmopathy. This CDR3 is CASSYSPGYNSPLHF. CDR3 nucleotide sequence: TGTGCCAGCAGTTACTCCCCAGGGTATAATTCACCCCTCCACTTT.